This is a list of T cell receptor beta chains from one sample in a study of siplizumab effects on memory and regulatory T cells. Data came from immunoSEQ multiplex PCR; TCRdb stores just in-frame clones and leaves some out. The sample yields 95,000 to 100,000 clones, around nine tenths seen once. The source material was non-Treg CD4+ T cells sorted from blood. The receptor set was obtained from a human donor in good health. Each CDR3 is given with its conserved first and last residue. A D gene is named only where the DNA matches it firmly.

NA,TRBV11-2,CASSLEGGGASGANVLTF
TRBD2,TRBV7-9,CASSLGLRAGEQETQYF
NA,TRBV6-5,CASTRGDTEAFF
TRBD2,TRBV5-6,CASSRLAGQETQYF
NA,TRBV2,CASRGGGNGAQYF
NA,TRBV2,CASTTRGPYGEQFF
NA,TRBV28,CASSVVRAHSYEQYF
NA,TRBV7-9,CASSGRVTTDTQYF
NA,TRBV5-1,CASRDIGTDTQYF
NA,TRBV5-1,CASSPDSRLTGELFF
NA,TRBV5-6,CASSLVGGYTF
NA,TRBV5-1,CASSPDGTDLYEQYF
TRBD2,TRBV28,CASSLRTSLHNEQFF
NA,TRBV10-1,CASTDRLNTEAFF
NA,TRBV9,CASSVADIYNEQFF
TRBD2,TRBV10-1,CASSEGLAAVSQYF
NA,TRBV13,CASSFLRGGEKLFF
TRBD1,TRBV9,CASSVGAGGIDGELFF
TRBD1,TRBV2,CASSVGQGADEQYF
TRBD1,TRBV9,CASSPPVSGTGGNEQFF
NA,TRBV27,CASRDFLSSSNQPQHF
NA,TRBV6-5,CASNFRSSTDTQYF